The clone carrying this T cell receptor (beta chain) was seen a few times. Measured with immunoSEQ multiplex PCR; TCRdb has only the in-frame clones, and not every one. The table lists under 170,000 clones, 90% of them singletons, with 3.2% in the top ten. This entry belongs to a study of T cell responses to AZD1222 COVID-19 vaccine. The sequences come from peripheral blood, collected 28 days after the second AZD1222 dose. The receptor was derived from an adult who received the AZD1222 COVID-19 vaccine.

DNA for the CDR3: TGTGCCAGCAGCCCGGGACAGGGTATTTACGAGCAGTACTTC. Translated, it gives CASSPGQGIYEQYF. The chain is built from TRBV5-4 and TRBJ2-7; 9 nucleotides agree with TRBD1. Looked up from germline, CDR1 is SGHNT and CDR2 is YYREEE (reference sequence). The CDR3 is 14 amino acids. Trimming removed 4 bases from V and 4 bases from J; junction bases left unmatched: 6.